A single sample gave rise to the 24 T cell receptor beta chains below, sequenced in a study of blood T cell repertoires in COVID-19. The method was immunoSEQ multiplex PCR; TCRdb's version includes in-frame clones alone and lacks a portion of them. This sample has about 260,000 clones; approximately 89% occur once, and the top ten carry approximately 9.8%. Sequenced input: peripheral blood. The receptor set was obtained from a man between 40 and 49 years old who had recovered from COVID-19.

V usage is TRBV19 and J usage is TRBJ1-4; no clear D. The CDR3 sequence is 14 residues long. Trimming stripped 6 bases from V and 0 bases from J, with 8 bases between. Germline-derived CDR1 and CDR2 are LNHDA and SQIVND (reference sequence). The CDR3 protein is CASRWGATNEKLFF. DNA of the CDR3: TGTGCCAGTAGATGGGGAGCAACTAATGAAAAACTGTTTTTT. Looking up the rest from reference TRBV19 and TRBJ1-4 gives the full variable domain: DGGITQSPKYLFRKEGQNVTLSCEQNLNHDAMYWYRQDPGQGLRLIYYSQIVNDFQKGDIAEGYSVSREKKESFPLTVTSAQKNPTAFYLCASRWGATNEKLFFGSGTQLSVL.

The chain links TRBV15 to TRBJ2-7; 7 bases map to TRBD2. The CDR3 runs 15 residues. V was clipped by 1 base and J by 5 bases; unmatched bases: 8. CDR1 and CDR2 from the germline V gene are LNHNV and YYDKDF (reference sequence). CDR3 nucleotide sequence: TGTGCCACCAGCAGAGTCGGGGGGACTGCAGACGAGCAGTACTTC. As protein: CATSRVGGTADEQYF.

The chain recombines TRBV27 with TRBJ1-2; D ambiguous. From germline, CDR1 is MNHEY and CDR2 SMNVEV (reference sequence). The CDR3 is 13 amino acids. V was shortened by 3 bases and J by 3 bases, with 8 bases between the two germline ends. In DNA form, the CDR3 reads TGTGCCAGCAGTTTCCCCGGGTACTATGGCTACACCTTC. Its protein product is CASSFPGYYGYTF.

A remark on this clone: Different DNA sequences within this sample yield the same CDR3. The rearrangement joins TRBV6-2 or TRBV6-3 to TRBJ2-3; possible D gene TRBD2, 6 bases. Germline V CDR1 and CDR2: MNHEY, SVGEGT. The V and J ends lost 0 bases and 2 bases respectively, with 9 bases between them. This CDR3 comprises 15 residues. The CDR3 bases are TGTGCCAGCAGTTACTCTACGGGGGTCACAGATACGCAGTATTTT. Translation: CASSYSTGVTDTQYF.

The rearrangement joins TRBV9 to TRBJ2-7; 10 bases align to TRBD2. Trimming cost V 3 bases and J 4 bases; bases outside gene matches: 4. Germline-derived CDR1 and CDR2 are SGDLS and YYNGEE. The CDR3 has 14 amino acids. CDR3 nucleotides: TGTGCCAGCAGCGCTAGCGGGAGTGGGTACGAGCAGTACTTC. This encodes CASSASGSGYEQYF.

This clone appeared a few times. The rearrangement uses TRBV11-2 and TRBJ2-2; D unclear. The CDR3 is 14 residues long. Between the trimmed V and J ends, which lost 4 bases and 7 bases, there was a span of 13 bases. CDR1 is SGHAT and CDR2 is FQNNGV in the germline V gene. CDR3 sequence: CASSYLISGGELFF. The CDR3 bases are TGTGCCAGCAGCTATTTGATTTCAGGCGGGGAGCTGTTTTTT. The variable domain in full, completed from reference TRBV11-2 and TRBJ2-2, reads EAGVAQSPRYKIIEKRQSVAFWCNPISGHATLYWYQQILGQGPKLLIQFQNNGVVDDSQLPKDRFSAERLKGVDSTLKIQPAKLEDSAVYLCASSYLISGGELFFGEGSRLTVL.

This rearrangement joins TRBV5-4 to TRBJ2-1, with 13 bases fitting TRBD2. The CDR3 loop spans 17 amino acids. Germline trimming cut 2 bases from V and 15 bases from J; bases unmatched to any gene: 17. CDR1 SGHNT and CDR2 YYREEE come from the germline V gene (reference sequence). This chain's CDR3 is CASSFVPGLAGTYGRFF. The CDR3, as DNA: TGTGCCAGCAGCTTCGTCCCGGGACTAGCGGGAACGTACGGTCGGTTCTTC.

The genes are TRBV18 and TRBJ1-4; D perhaps matches TRBD1 (6 bases). Germline CDR1 KGHSH, CDR2 LQKENI. Trimming stripped 0 bases from V and 7 bases from J, with 9 bases between. The CDR3 extends over 14 amino acids. The CDR3 reads CASSPPQGSEKLFF. In DNA form, the CDR3 reads TGTGCCAGCTCACCACCCCAGGGGAGTGAAAAACTGTTTTTT. The full variable domain, its missing parts supplied by reference TRBV18 and TRBJ1-4, is NAGVMQNPRHLVRRRGQEARLRCSPMKGHSHVYWYRQLPEEGLKFMVYLQKENIIDESGMPKERFSAEFPKEGPSILRIQQVVRGDSAAYFCASSPPQGSEKLFFGSGTQLSVL.

This clone was seen a handful of times. CDR3 in DNA: TGTGCCAGCAGTGACGGGACAGGGGGTAATTCACCCCTCCACTTT. This translates into CASSDGTGGNSPLHF. The V call is TRBV6-4, the J call TRBJ1-6, with TRBD1 matching over 11 bases. The CDR3 contains 15 residues. Trimming at V came to 2 bases and at J to 6 bases, leaving 0 bases not matched to a gene. Germline CDR1 and CDR2: MRHNA and SNTAGT.

Many counts were recorded for this clone. The chain combines TRBV6-4 with TRBJ2-1; TRBD2 aligns across 12 bases. The V gene end was trimmed by 2 bases and the J gene end by 4 bases; junction bases not matched to a gene: 0. The CDR3 runs 15 residues. The V gene's germline CDR1 is MRHNA and CDR2 SNTAGT. CDR3 DNA: TGTGCCAGCAGTGACGGGACTAGCGGGTACAATGAGCAGTTCTTC. Residues: CASSDGTSGYNEQFF.

The genes are TRBV2 and TRBJ1-5; D is undetermined. This CDR3 is built from 14 residues. The germline V gene has CDR1 SNHLY and CDR2 FYNNEI. V lost 7 bases and J lost 0, with 10 bases in between. CDR3 nucleotides: TGTGCCAGCACTACGTACCCTAGCAATCAGCCCCAGCATTTT. Amino acids: CASTTYPSNQPQHF.

In nucleotides, the CDR3 is TGTGCCAGCAGTTTAGCGCTGCGAGATGGCTACACCTTC. Translated: CASSLALRDGYTF. V is TRBV12-3 or TRBV12-4 and J is TRBJ1-2, with unresolved D. V was cut by 0 bases and J by 6 bases, with 8 bases left in between. The CDR3 has 13 residues.

The chain carries TRBV19 and TRBJ2-2; a weak D match, TRBD2 (6 bases). Per germline, CDR1 LNHDA and CDR2 SQIVND (reference sequence). Trimming removed 5 bases at V and 5 bases at J, with 12 bases between. This CDR3 spans 14 amino acids. The CDR3 region is CASSPWRGTGELFF. The CDR3 region has the DNA TGTGCCAGTAGTCCTTGGAGGGGAACCGGGGAGCTGTTTTTT.

The chain has TRBV10-3 and TRBJ1-2; D might be TRBD1 (5 bases). Germline CDR1 ENHRY, CDR2 SYGVKD. The V gene lost 4 bases and the J gene lost 3 bases, with 9 bases spanning the gap. This CDR3 is 13 amino acids long. CDR3 region: CAISAGADYGYTF. The CDR3 DNA reads TGTGCCATCAGTGCTGGGGCCGACTATGGCTACACCTTC.

J is TRBJ2-3 and V is TRBV18, with 8 positions matching TRBD2. The CDR3 has 15 amino acids. Germline V gene lookup returns CDR1 KGHSH and CDR2 LQKENI. After removal of 5 bases from V and 2 bases from J, the junction contained 6 bases not matched to a gene. In nucleotides, the CDR3 is TGTGCCAGCTCAGCAACTAGCGGCGACACAGATACGCAGTATTTT. As protein: CASSATSGDTDTQYF.

J is TRBJ1-2 and V is TRBV6-5, with D hard to call. The CDR3 is made up of 12 amino acids. Germline lookup yields CDR1 MNHEY and CDR2 SVGAGI. V lost 6 bases, J lost 2 bases, and 7 bases lay in between. CDR3 in DNA: TGTGCCAGCAGACAAGAAAACTATGGCTACACCTTC. Amino acids: CASRQENYGYTF.

The chain uses TRBV6-2 or TRBV6-3 and TRBJ1-5; 7 bases agree with TRBD1. The CDR3 spans 15 residues. CDR1 MNHEY and CDR2 SVGEGT come from the germline V gene. V was pared by 5 bases and J by 6 bases, with 10 bases of the junction left unmatched. Here the CDR3 DNA reads TGTGCCAGCAGTGTCCCGGGGCAGGGGGGTCAGCCCCAGCATTTT. This translates into CASSVPGQGGQPQHF.

The chain has TRBV9 and TRBJ2-5; 8 positions match TRBD2. Trimming removed 0 bases from V and 1 base from J; junction bases left unmatched: 8. CDR3 size: 17 residues. The germline V gene encodes CDR1 SGDLS and CDR2 YYNGEE. CDR3 residues: CASSVGPPLAVQETQYF. In DNA form, the CDR3 reads TGTGCCAGCAGCGTAGGACCCCCACTAGCGGTCCAAGAGACCCAGTACTTC.

A word on this clone: Sequence at one end of the junction differs from germline and may be a read error. The V call is TRBV5-5, the J call TRBJ1-2; weak D call: TRBD1 (6 bases). Germline loops: CDR1 SGHKS, CDR2 YYEKEE (reference sequence). This CDR3 contains 13 residues. The CDR3 region has the DNA TGTGCCAGCACCTTGACAGGAGCCTATGGCTACACCTTC. This encodes CASTLTGAYGYTF.

The V gene is TRBV19, the J gene TRBJ1-3; D gene ambiguous. This CDR3 contains 13 residues. With 6 bases removed from V and 4 bases from J, the gap between germline ends came to 10 bases. The germline CDR1 and CDR2 sequences are LNHDA and SQIVND (reference sequence). CDR3 sequence reads: CASSPRGGNTIYF. The DNA of the CDR3 is TGTGCCAGTAGCCCCCGAGGCGGAAACACCATATATTTT.

For this clone: An end of the junction does not agree with germline; a read error may underlie this. This chain joins TRBV3-1 (or the pseudogene TRBV3-2) and TRBJ1-1; D is unresolved. The CDR3 covers 17 residues. The germline V gene has CDR1 LGHDT and CDR2 YNNKEL (reference sequence). This CDR3 reads CASCQGHHPRGNTEAFF. CDR3 sequence (DNA): TGTGCCAGCTGCCAAGGGCACCACCCGCGGGGGAACACTGAAGCTTTCTTT.

This clone has only one observation. V and J are TRBV19 and TRBJ2-3; 10 bases align to TRBD1. V lost 9 bases, J lost 4 bases, and 10 bases stayed unmatched. The length of the CDR3 is 15 residues. Germline CDR1 and CDR2: LNHDA and SQIVND (reference sequence). The CDR3 nucleotides are TGTGCCAGGGAGCCGACAGGGGGCAAATCAGATACGCAGTATTTT. Protein sequence: CAREPTGGKSDTQYF.

The gene calls are TRBV7-2 and TRBJ2-2; D gene ambiguous. This CDR3 contains 18 residues. Trimming shortened V by 5 bases and J by 5 bases, and 24 bases separated the two germline ends. CDR1 is SGHTA, CDR2 FQGNSA, per germline. CDR3: CASSQRLLELRGTGELFF. As DNA, the CDR3 is TGTGCCAGCAGCCAACGCCTACTCGAGCTTAGAGGTACCGGGGAGCTGTTTTTT.

The chain joins TRBV6-5 to TRBJ2-3, with 13 bases aligning to TRBD2. CDR1 MNHEY and CDR2 SVGAGI come from the germline V gene. This CDR3 has 14 amino acids. After removal of 11 bases from V and 6 bases from J, the junction contained 8 bases not matched to a gene. The CDR3 reads CASRTSGRSDTQYF. The CDR3 DNA reads as TGTGCCTCCCGGACTAGCGGGAGATCCGATACGCAGTATTTT.